This entry lists 10 T cell receptor beta chains sequenced from one sample in a study of T cell responses to AZD1222 COVID-19 vaccine. Here immunoSEQ multiplex PCR was the method, and the copy in TCRdb shows in-frame clones only, minus some. The profile shows about 130,000 clones, 90% to 95% of them singletons. The sequencing used peripheral blood, collected on day 0 of AZD1222 vaccination. The origin of the receptors is an adult in good health.

V is TRBV11-2 and J is TRBJ2-3, with 7 bases fitting TRBD2. J lost 2 bases, V lost 6 bases, and 8 bases had no gene match. Looked up from germline, CDR1 is SGHAT and CDR2 is FQNNGV. The CDR3 totals 15 residues. The CDR3 is CASSLRTRYTDTQYF. For the CDR3, the DNA is TGTGCCAGCAGTTTGAGGACTAGGTACACAGATACGCAGTATTTT.

The V and J genes are TRBV10-3 and TRBJ2-4, with 10 bases lining up with TRBD1. The CDR3 covers 18 residues. CDR1 and CDR2 from the germline V gene are ENHRY and SYGVKD. J gave up 5 bases and V 2 bases, and 12 bases lay outside the gene matches. The chain's CDR3 is CAISEALGQGREENIQYF. In DNA form, the CDR3 reads TGTGCCATCAGTGAGGCCCTGGGACAGGGGCGGGAAGAAAACATTCAGTACTTC.

This rearrangement joins TRBV7-3 to TRBJ1-1, with D unresolved. This CDR3 is 13 amino acids long. V lost 5 bases and J lost 5, with 12 bases in between. Germline lookup yields CDR1 SGHTA and CDR2 FQGTGA. The CDR3, as DNA: TGTGCCAGCAGCCTAATGGCGGGAACTGAAGCTTTCTTT. Its translation is CASSLMAGTEAFF.

The chain recombines TRBV4-3 with TRBJ1-4; tentative D call: TRBD1 (6 bases). CDR3 length: 14 residues. Germline CDR1 LGHNA, CDR2 YSLEER. V was trimmed by 1 base and J by 3 bases, leaving 6 bases between them. The CDR3 DNA reads TGCGCCAGCAGCCAAGGGACAGCTAATGAAAAACTGTTTTTT. This translates into CASSQGTANEKLFF.

This clone has just one count. The CDR3 reads CASSLGRVYEQYF. The DNA for the CDR3 is TGTGCCAGCAGTTTAGGCAGGGTTTACGAGCAGTACTTC. The V call is TRBV27, the J call TRBJ2-7; D is possibly TRBD1 (5 bases). Looked up from germline, CDR1 is MNHEY and CDR2 is SMNVEV (reference sequence). This CDR3 region has 13 residues. The V end was cut by 2 bases, the J end by 4 bases, with 9 bases between.

This chain connects TRBV18 to TRBJ1-3; D unresolved. V lost 1 base and J 4 bases, leaving 11 bases between the germline ends. The CDR3 has 15 residues. The germline V gene encodes CDR1 KGHSH and CDR2 LQKENI. The CDR3 region has the DNA TGTGCCAGCTCACCACGGCCGTCGGAAGGAAACACCATATATTTT. Translated, it gives CASSPRPSEGNTIYF.

This chain connects TRBV5-4 to TRBJ1-5; no firm D call. CDR1 is SGHNT, CDR2 YYREEE, per germline (reference sequence). This CDR3 has 12 amino acids. Trimming took off 0 bases at V and 6 bases at J, with 4 bases between the two ends. The CDR3 loop reads CASSLDGQPQHF. The CDR3 nucleotides read TGTGCCAGCAGCTTGGACGGTCAGCCCCAGCATTTT.

This clone was found a few times. The rearrangement uses TRBV7-2 and TRBJ1-4, with D perhaps matching TRBD1 (6 bases). Germline V gives CDR1 SGHTA, CDR2 FQGNSA. The CDR3 totals 15 residues. V was trimmed by 6 bases and J by 5 bases, leaving 16 bases between them. CDR3 in DNA: TGTGCCAGCAGTTTAAGGGGGGGCCCGAATGAAAAACTGTTTTTT. Amino acids: CASSLRGGPNEKLFF.

The chain joins TRBV6-4 to TRBJ1-3; a weak D match, TRBD1 (6 bases). This CDR3 contains 14 residues. The germline V gene has CDR1 MRHNA and CDR2 SNTAGT. V shed 7 bases and J shed 4 bases, with 14 bases lying between them. In DNA form, the CDR3 reads TGTGCCAGCACTGTGGACAGCGACGGAAACACCATATATTTT. It translates to CASTVDSDGNTIYF.

CDR3 nucleotides: TGTGCCTGGAGTGTACTAGGGGTCGGCTACACCTTC. Translated, it gives CAWSVLGVGYTF. The gene calls are TRBV30 and TRBJ1-2; maybe TRBD1 (5 bases). CDR3 length: 12 residues. Trimming took 0 bases from V and 8 from J, leaving 10 bases between them. Germline V gives CDR1 GTSNPN, CDR2 SVGIG (reference sequence).